This entry lists 5 T cell receptor beta chains sequenced from one sample in a study of shared clonotypes between healthy human individuals (dated by TCRdb to the early 2020s). Library generation was performed with the immunoSEQ multiplex PCR assay. TCRdb limited this immuneACCESS table to in-frame rearrangements with V and J called. A share of clones is missing; checked studies link under half to unresolved V genes, and the rest is unexplained. A total of roughly 1,100,000 clones appear in this sample, around 74% of them only once. The top ten hold 1.4% to 1.5% of the sample. Sequencing was performed on memory CD4+ T cells sorted from blood. According to the study, the label for this sample's cell subset or site signals: CD45RA-negative fraction. The receptors were gathered from a man in his late teens or twenties in good health.

This clone was observed once. The chain combines TRBV4-1 with TRBJ2-1; 9 nucleotides align to TRBD1. From germline, CDR1 is MGHRA and CDR2 YSYEKL. The CDR3 is 15 amino acids. Trimming at V came to 4 bases and at J to 7 bases, leaving 8 bases not matched to a gene. The CDR3 loop is CASSPRDRDINEQFF. The CDR3 DNA follows: TGCGCCAGCAGCCCCCGGGACAGGGATATAAATGAGCAGTTCTTC.

CDR3 loop: CASSYPFQRGDEQYF. The CDR3 DNA reads TGTGCCAGCAGTTACCCGTTCCAGCGGGGGGACGAGCAGTACTTC. The gene calls are TRBV6-6 and TRBJ2-7; 9 bases agree with TRBD2. Germline V lookup: CDR1 MNHNY, CDR2 SVGAGI (reference sequence). J lost 5 bases, V lost 2 bases, and 7 bases had no gene match. This CDR3 region has 15 residues.

The rearrangement links TRBV9 to TRBJ2-6; D is unclear. Trimming removed 1 base at V and 0 bases at J, with 5 bases between. This CDR3 has 15 amino acids. CDR1 and CDR2 from the germline V gene are SGDLS and YYNGEE. The DNA of the CDR3 is TGTGCCAGCAGCGTAAGTAACTCTGGGGCCAACGTCCTGACTTTC. Its protein is CASSVSNSGANVLTF.

As for this clone: Different DNA sequences within this sample yield the same CDR3. CDR3: CASSLALNTGELFF. The DNA of the CDR3 is TGCGCCAGCAGCTTGGCTCTAAATACCGGGGAGCTGTTTTTT. The rearrangement joins TRBV5-1 to TRBJ2-2; no clear D gene. V was clipped by 0 bases and J by 5 bases, with 8 bases between them. From germline, CDR1 is SGHRS and CDR2 YFSETQ. The CDR3 is 14 amino acids.

V is TRBV19 and J is TRBJ1-6; weak D call: TRBD1 (6 bases). Germline CDR1 reads LNHDA; CDR2 reads SQIVND (reference sequence). There are 15 residues in the CDR3. V gave up 6 bases and J gave up 10 bases, with 19 bases separating them. In nucleotides, the CDR3 is TGTGCCAGTAGGAGTGAGGACAGTCGGGGATCACCCCTCCACTTT. Translating it yields CASRSEDSRGSPLHF. Supplemented by reference TRBV19 and TRBJ1-6, the full variable domain reads DGGITQSPKYLFRKEGQNVTLSCEQNLNHDAMYWYRQDPGQGLRLIYYSQIVNDFQKGDIAEGYSVSREKKESFPLTVTSAQKNPTAFYLCASRSEDSRGSPLHFGNGTRLTVT.